This section outlines one T cell receptor (beta chain) sequence together with its context. This clonotype was observed at least ten times. No antigen is known for it. Base quality data are lacking; no much larger clone is found one base away. The data originate from a study of read filtering for tumor transcriptome and immune sequencing (dated by TCRdb to about 2020). About the full investigation: The cohort had around 18 male and approximately 15 female patients with a mean age of roughly 66 years, ranging from about 47 to 90. By revised international staging, under 10 patients were R-ISS I, approximately 15 were R-ISS II and 7 were R-ISS III. Whole-transcriptome libraries were prepared with the TruSeq RNA Access Library Prep Kit after DNase treatment. Per sample, about 3.5 to 10.27 million TCR-region mapped reads were obtained with IR-seq, compared with only about 85 to 1,400 with RNA-seq. Using the same bone marrow samples, the study ran both targeted immune repertoire sequencing and bulk whole-transcriptome sequencing and then compared the TCR repertoires from each method. As a main aim, a read-filtering strategy for immune repertoire data was addressed, with the specific question being whether clonotypes supported by a single read should be removed.

Bone marrow was sampled from every patient at the time of active disease. Bone marrow mononuclear cells were isolated by Ficoll-Hypaque density gradient centrifugation. CD138-negative cells were obtained by negative selection after labeling with CD138 magnetic microbeads on a MACS separator, removing myeloma plasma cells. The purity of the isolated cells was checked by flow cytometry with CD138 antibodies on an Attune NxT. TRIzol reagent was used to extract total RNA, and a NanoDrop spectrophotometer was used to quantify the extracted RNA. For each patient, paired RNA-seq and IR-seq were run on the CD138-negative bone marrow sample from that patient. For CDR1 and CDR2, the germline V gene lists SGHRS and YFSETQ. V sheds 0 bases and J sheds 4 bases, leaving 13 bases between their ends. CDR3 length: 15 amino acids, cysteine to phenylalanine. The kept DNA is CDR3 alone, 45 bases in frame from the first base.

Overall results and qualifications from the work: Compared with RNA-seq, IR-seq captured clonotypes at much higher depth and more reliably, and a smaller IR-seq throughput was enough to identify most shared clonotypes. The sorted CD138-negative fraction was not purified T cells but a mixed bone marrow immune population. In IR-seq, approximately 80% of clonotypes but 3% to 4% of total reads were represented by single-read clonotypes, whereas in RNA-seq, about 76% of clonotypes and almost 45% of reads were represented by single-read clonotypes. When single-read clonotypes were removed, the proportions of shared clonotypes in IR-seq and RNA-seq correlated more strongly.

TCR libraries were built from 400 to 450 ng RNA with the Immunoverse kit, using molecular barcoded adaptors covering alpha/delta and beta/gamma chains. TCR library preparation used the same RNA that was used for transcriptome sequencing. Sequencing of TCR libraries was carried out on an Illumina HiSeq 4000 with 2 x 150 cycles. In the authors' own workflow: With MiXCR, TCR reads were aligned to human V, D, J and C references and assembled into CDR3 clonotypes, with quality filtering and error correction included. The tcR package in R was used for analysis of clonotype counts and gene usage diversity. For inspection of raw mapping reads, RNA-seq reads were mapped by STAR aligner version 2.5.3a onto GRCh37 of the human genome. IR-seq fastq files were randomly downsampled with Seqtk 1.3 to test the effect of sequencing depth on detected clonotypes. TCRdb's own reprocessing of the public reads used fastp at Q25 and MiXCR and kept productive beta chains. When rows share a CDR3 protein, they turn into one entry using the most common DNA and genes. TCRdb, rather than the study authors, made the V and J calls. The sample includes around 58,000 distinct CDR3 sequences, with about 14% observed a single time. The top ten hold roughly 41% of the sample.

The origin of this receptor is a donor older than 35 with multiple myeloma. The sequencing sample was made of a population of CD138-negative cells sorted from bone marrow. The sample's cell subset or site label, decoded: bone marrow mononuclear cells depleted of CD138+ plasma/myeloma cells by negative magnetic selection. The V and J segments used are TRBV5-1 and TRBJ1-1; there is no confident call for the D gene. The CDR3 in this case is CASSLGLGWGTEAFF. The nucleotide sequence reads TGCGCCAGCAGCTTGGGTCTTGGATGGGGCACTGAAGCTTTCTTT.